This T cell receptor (beta chain) stems from a study of blood T cells in healthy people across ages. Next came a second PCR, run for about 7 to 12 cycles, which used a sample-barcoded 5' primer along with a J-beta primer mix. TCRdb used MiXCR to reprocess the 5' RACE reads, holding one entry per CDR3 protein. The data contain around 1.7 million distinct CDR3 sequences, 28% of them seen just once; the ten biggest clones take up less than 9.5%. On this clonotype itself: Its target is unknown.

Germline loops: CDR1 SGHVS, CDR2 FQNEAQ. The trim removed 4 bases at V and 8 bases at J, leaving 8 bases unmatched. This CDR3 spans 14 amino acids. General study points: The recorded TCR beta diversity per million T cells decreased in a roughly linear manner with age. Naive and antigen-experienced cells could not be conclusively compared, given unsorted PBMCs. Relative to aged donors, long-lived donors carried more naive CD4+ cells and displayed higher diversity.

The V and J genes are TRBV7-8 and TRBJ1-2, with 9 bases matching TRBD1. Sequencing was done on a sample of blood. This TCR derives from a woman in her twenties or thirties in good health. The DNA for the CDR3 is TGTGCCAGCAGCTACAGCCGACAGGGGGAAGGCTACACCTTC. Amino acids: CASSYSRQGEGYTF.